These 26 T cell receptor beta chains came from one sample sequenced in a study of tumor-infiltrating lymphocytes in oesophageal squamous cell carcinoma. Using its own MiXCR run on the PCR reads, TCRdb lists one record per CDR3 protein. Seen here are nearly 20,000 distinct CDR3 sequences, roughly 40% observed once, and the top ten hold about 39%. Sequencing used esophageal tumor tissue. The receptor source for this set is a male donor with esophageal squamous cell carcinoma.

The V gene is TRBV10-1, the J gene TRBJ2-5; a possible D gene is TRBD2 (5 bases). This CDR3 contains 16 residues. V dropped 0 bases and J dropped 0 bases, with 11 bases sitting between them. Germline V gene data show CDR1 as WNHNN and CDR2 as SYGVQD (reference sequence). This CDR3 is CASSESRLANQETQYF. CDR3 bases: TGCGCCAGCAGTGAGTCTCGCCTAGCCAACCAAGAGACCCAGTACTTC.

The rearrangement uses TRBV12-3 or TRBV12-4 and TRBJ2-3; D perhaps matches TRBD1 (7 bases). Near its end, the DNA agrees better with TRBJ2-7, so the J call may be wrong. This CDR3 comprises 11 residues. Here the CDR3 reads CASSSGGEQYF. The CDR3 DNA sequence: TGTGCCAGCAGTTCAGGGGGGGAGCAGTACTTC.

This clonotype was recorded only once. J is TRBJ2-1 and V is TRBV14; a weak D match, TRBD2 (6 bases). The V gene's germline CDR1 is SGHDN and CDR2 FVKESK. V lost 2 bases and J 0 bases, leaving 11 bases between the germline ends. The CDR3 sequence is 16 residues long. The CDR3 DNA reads TGTGCCAGCAGCCAATGGGGGGTGATCTCCTACAATGAGCAGTTCTTC. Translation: CASSQWGVISYNEQFF.

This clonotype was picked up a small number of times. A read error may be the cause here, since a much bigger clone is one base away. CDR3 loop: CASSLVGGSYNEQYF. Here the CDR3 DNA reads TGCGCCAGCAGCTTGGTGGGGGGCTCCTACAATGAGCAGTACTTC. The rearrangement joins TRBV5-1 to TRBJ2-5; D is possibly TRBD1 or TRBD2 (6 bases each). Deletions cut 0 bases from V and 11 bases from J, with 20 bases between. The CDR3 consists of 15 residues. Germline loops: CDR1 SGHRS, CDR2 YFSETQ.

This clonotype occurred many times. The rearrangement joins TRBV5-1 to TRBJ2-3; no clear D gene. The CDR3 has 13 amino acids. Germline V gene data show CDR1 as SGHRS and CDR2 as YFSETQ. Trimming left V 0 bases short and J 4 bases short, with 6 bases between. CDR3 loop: CASSLAVADTQYF. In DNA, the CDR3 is TGCGCCAGCAGCTTGGCCGTTGCAGATACGCAGTATTTT.

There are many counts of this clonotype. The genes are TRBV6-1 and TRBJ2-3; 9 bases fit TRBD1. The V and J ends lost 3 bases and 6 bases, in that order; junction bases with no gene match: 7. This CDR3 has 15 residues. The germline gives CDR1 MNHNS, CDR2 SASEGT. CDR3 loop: CASSDAGQGTDTQYF. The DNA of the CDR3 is TGTGCCAGCAGTGATGCGGGACAGGGAACCGATACGCAGTATTTT.

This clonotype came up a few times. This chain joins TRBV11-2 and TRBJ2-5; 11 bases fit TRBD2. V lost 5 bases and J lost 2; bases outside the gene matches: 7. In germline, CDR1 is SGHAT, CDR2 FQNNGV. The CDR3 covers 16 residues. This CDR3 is CASSLSGGVPQETQYF. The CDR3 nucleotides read TGTGCCAGCAGCCTTAGCGGGGGGGTACCACAAGAGACCCAGTACTTC.

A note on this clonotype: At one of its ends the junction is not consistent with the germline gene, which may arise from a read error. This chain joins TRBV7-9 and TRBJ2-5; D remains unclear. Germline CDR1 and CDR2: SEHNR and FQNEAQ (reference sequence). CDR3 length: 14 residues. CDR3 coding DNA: TGTGCCAGCAGCTTAGTCCGGTTGGAAGAGGCCCAGTACTTC. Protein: CASSLVRLEEAQYF.

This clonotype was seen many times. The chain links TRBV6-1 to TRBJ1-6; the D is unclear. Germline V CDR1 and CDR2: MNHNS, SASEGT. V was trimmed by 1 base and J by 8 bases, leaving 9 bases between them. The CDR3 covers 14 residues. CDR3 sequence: CASSEVPTDSPLHF. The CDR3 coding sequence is TGTGCCAGCAGTGAAGTCCCCACCGATTCACCCCTCCACTTT.

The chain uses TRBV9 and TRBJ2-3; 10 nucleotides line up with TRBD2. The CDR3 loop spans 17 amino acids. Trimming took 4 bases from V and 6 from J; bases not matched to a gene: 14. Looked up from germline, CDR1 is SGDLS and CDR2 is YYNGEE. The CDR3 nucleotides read TGTGCCAGCAGCATACATGGGATTAGCGGGAGGTTCGATACGCAGTATTTT. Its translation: CASSIHGISGRFDTQYF.

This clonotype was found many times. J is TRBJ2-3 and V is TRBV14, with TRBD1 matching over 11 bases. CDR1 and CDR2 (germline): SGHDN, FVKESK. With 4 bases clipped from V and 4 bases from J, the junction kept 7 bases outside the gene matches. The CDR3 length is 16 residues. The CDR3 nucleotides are TGTGCCAGCAGCCTAGACCCGGGACAGGGGGCAGATACGCAGTATTTT. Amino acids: CASSLDPGQGADTQYF.

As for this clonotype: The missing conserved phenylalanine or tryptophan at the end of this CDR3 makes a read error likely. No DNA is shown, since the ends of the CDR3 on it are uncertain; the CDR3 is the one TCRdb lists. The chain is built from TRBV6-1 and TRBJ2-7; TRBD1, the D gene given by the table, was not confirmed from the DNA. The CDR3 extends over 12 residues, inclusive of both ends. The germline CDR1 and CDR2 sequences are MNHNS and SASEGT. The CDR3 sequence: CAAGAYGYTFGS.

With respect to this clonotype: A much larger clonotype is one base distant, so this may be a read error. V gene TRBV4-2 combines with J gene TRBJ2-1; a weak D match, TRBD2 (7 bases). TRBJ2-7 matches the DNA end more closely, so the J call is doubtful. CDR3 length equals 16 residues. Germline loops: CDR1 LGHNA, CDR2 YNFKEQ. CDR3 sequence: CASSQEQGGTYNEQYF. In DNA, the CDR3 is TGTGCCAGCAGCCAAGAACAGGGAGGGACCTACAATGAGCAGTACTTC.

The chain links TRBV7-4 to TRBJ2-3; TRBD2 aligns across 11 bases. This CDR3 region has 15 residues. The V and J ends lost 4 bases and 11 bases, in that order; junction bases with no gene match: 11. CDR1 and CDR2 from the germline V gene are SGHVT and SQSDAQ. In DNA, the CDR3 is TGTGCCAGCAGCTCCACTAGCGGGAGCTCCTACGAGCAGTATTTT. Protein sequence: CASSSTSGSSYEQYF.

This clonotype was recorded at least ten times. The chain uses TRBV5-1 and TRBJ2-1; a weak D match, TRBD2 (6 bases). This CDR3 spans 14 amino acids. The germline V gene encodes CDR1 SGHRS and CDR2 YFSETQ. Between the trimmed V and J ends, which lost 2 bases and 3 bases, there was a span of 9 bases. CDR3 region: CASSLKRVYNEQFF. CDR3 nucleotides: TGCGCCAGCAGCTTAAAGCGGGTCTACAATGAGCAGTTCTTC.

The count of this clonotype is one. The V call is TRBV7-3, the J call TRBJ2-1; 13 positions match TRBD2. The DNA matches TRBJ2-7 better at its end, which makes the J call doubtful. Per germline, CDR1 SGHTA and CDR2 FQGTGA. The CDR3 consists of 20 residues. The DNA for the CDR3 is TGTGCCAGCAGCTTAGGAGCAAACTCCGGACTAGCGGGAGCCACTTACGAGCAGTACTTC. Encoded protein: CASSLGANSGLAGATYEQYF.

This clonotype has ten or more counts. The CDR3 DNA reads TGTGCCAGCAGCTTTGGAGCCACAGGGTATGAGCAGTTCTTC. As protein: CASSFGATGYEQFF. The rearrangement joins TRBV5-4 to TRBJ2-1, with TRBD1 as a possible D gene (6 bases). The length of the CDR3 is 14 residues. V lost 2 bases, J lost 8 bases, and 14 bases lay in between. CDR1 SGHNT and CDR2 YYREEE come from the germline V gene (reference sequence).

This chain's CDR3 is CASSLTAGGYYEQYF. CDR3 nucleotide sequence: TGTGCCAGCAGCTTAACAGCGGGAGGATACTACGAGCAGTACTTC. The gene calls are TRBV7-3 and TRBJ2-5; 9 nucleotides match TRBD2. The J call may be faulty, since TRBJ2-7 better matches the DNA end. The germline CDR1 and CDR2 sequences are SGHTA and FQGTGA. The CDR3 spans 15 residues.

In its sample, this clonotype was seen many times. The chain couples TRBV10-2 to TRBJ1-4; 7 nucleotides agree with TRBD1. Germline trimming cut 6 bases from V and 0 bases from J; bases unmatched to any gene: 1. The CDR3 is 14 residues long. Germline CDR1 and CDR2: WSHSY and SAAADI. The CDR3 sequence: CASSGQATNEKLFF. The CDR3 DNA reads TGCGCCAGCAGCGGACAGGCAACTAATGAAAAACTGTTTTTT.

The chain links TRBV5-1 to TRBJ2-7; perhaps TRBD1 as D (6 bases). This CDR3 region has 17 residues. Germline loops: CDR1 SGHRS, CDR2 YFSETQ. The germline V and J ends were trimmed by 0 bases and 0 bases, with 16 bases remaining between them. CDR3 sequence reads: CASSLGNTGMYSYEQYF. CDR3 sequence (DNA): TGCGCCAGCAGCTTGGGAAATACAGGGATGTACTCCTACGAGCAGTACTTC. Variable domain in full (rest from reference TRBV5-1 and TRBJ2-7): KAGVTQTPRYLIKTRGQQVTLSCSPISGHRSVSWYQQTPGQGLQFLFEYFSETQRNKGNFPGRFSGRQFSNSRSEMNVSTLELGDSALYLCASSLGNTGMYSYEQYFGPGTRLTVT.

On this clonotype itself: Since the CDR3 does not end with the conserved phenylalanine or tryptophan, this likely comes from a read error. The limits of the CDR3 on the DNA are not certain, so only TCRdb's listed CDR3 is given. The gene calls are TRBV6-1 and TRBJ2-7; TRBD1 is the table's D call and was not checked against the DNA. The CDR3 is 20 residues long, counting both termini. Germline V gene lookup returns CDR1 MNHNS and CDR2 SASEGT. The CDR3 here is CASSGTGTGLETNYGYTFGS.

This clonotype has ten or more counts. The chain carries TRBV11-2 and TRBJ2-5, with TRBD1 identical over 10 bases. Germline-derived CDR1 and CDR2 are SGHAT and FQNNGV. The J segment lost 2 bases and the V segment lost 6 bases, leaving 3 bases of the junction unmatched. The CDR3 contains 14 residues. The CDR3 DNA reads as TGTGCCAGCAGTCGACAGGGGGCTCAAGAGACCCAGTACTTC. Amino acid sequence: CASSRQGAQETQYF.

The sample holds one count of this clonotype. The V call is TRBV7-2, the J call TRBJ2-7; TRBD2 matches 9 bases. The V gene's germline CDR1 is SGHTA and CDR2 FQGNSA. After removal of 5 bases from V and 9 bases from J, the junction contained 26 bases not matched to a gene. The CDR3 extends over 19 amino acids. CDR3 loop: CASSPHEGISGRFVDTQYF. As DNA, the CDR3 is TGTGCCAGCAGCCCCCACGAGGGTATTAGCGGGAGATTTGTAGATACGCAGTACTTC.

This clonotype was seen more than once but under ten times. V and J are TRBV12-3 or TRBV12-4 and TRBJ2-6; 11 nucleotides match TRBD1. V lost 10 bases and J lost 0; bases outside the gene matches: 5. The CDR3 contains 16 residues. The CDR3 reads CATSGTGGSGANVLTF. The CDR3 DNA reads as TGTGCCACCTCCGGGACAGGGGGCTCTGGGGCCAACGTCCTGACTTTC.

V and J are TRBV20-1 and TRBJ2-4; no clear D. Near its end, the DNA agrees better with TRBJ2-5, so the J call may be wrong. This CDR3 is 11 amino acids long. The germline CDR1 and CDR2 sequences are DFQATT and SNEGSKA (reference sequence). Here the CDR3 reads CSARLQETQYF. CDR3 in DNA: TGCAGTGCTCGACTCCAGGAGACCCAGTACTTC.

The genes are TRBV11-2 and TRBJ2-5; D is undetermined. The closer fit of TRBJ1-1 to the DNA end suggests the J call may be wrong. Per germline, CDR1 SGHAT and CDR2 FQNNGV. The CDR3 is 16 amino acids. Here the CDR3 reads CASSLESYRRNTEAFF. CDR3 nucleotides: TGTGCCAGCAGCTTAGAGAGTTACAGACGGAACACTGAAGCTTTCTTT.